The present entry profiles one TCR beta chain with its context. The data originate from a study of blood T cells in healthy people across ages. Ten milliliters of peripheral blood were drawn from each donor. With each sample, at least 5 micrograms of total RNA were extracted. The second PCR ran about 6 to 12 cycles with a sample-barcoded 5' primer and J-beta primers. The authors tagged each cDNA molecule using a template-switch adaptor with 12 random nucleotides. TCRdb ran MiXCR on the 5' RACE reads and lists one entry per CDR3 protein. In the table there are over 1,200,000 distinct CDR3 sequences, approximately 59% of which are singletons. The CDR3 spans 17 residues. J lost 0 bases, V lost 6 bases, and 14 bases had no gene match. Germline V gives CDR1 ENHRY, CDR2 SYGVKD.

V gene TRBV10-3 combines with J gene TRBJ2-7; 7 nucleotides match TRBD1. Sequencing was performed on blood. This clonotype was obtained from a man between 18 and 29 years old in good health. DNA for the CDR3: TGTGCCATCAGCATTTCAAGGGGGCTAGCAGACTCCTACGAGCAGTACTTC. Protein sequence: CAISISRGLADSYEQYF.